These 13 T cell receptor beta chains came from one sample sequenced in a study of cytomegalovirus exposure and HLA in healthy donors. PCR primers comprised 60 Vbeta and 13 Jbeta primers. The method was immunoSEQ multiplex PCR; TCRdb's version includes in-frame clones alone and lacks a portion of them. This sample has roughly 140,000 clones, with about 80% found just once. Sequencing used PBMCs. Receptors originate from a male donor in good health and CMV-seronegative.

The chain links TRBV25-1 to TRBJ1-2; D is undetermined. CDR3 length equals 14 residues. From germline, CDR1 is MGHDK and CDR2 SYGVNS. Trimming cost V 5 bases and J 2 bases, with 12 bases left between them. The CDR3 DNA reads TGTGCCAGCAGTCCCGCAGAACCAAACTATGGCTACACCTTC. It yields the protein CASSPAEPNYGYTF.

The V call is TRBV5-1, the J call TRBJ1-3; 8 bases fit TRBD1. V lost 5 bases to trimming and J lost 8 bases; unmatched junction nucleotides: 6. Per germline, CDR1 SGHRS and CDR2 YFSETQ. The CDR3 has 13 residues. This CDR3 is CASRQTGVDTIYF. As DNA, the CDR3 is TGCGCCAGCAGGCAGACAGGGGTGGACACCATATATTTT.

Notes on this clone: The junction and the germline gene differ at one end; a read error may be behind it. CDR3 loop: CSSSLWLEGLNTEAFF. Here the CDR3 DNA reads TGTTCCAGCAGCTTATGGTTAGAGGGCTTGAACACTGAAGCTTTCTTT. The chain uses TRBV7-9 and TRBJ1-1; no clear D. The CDR3 runs 16 residues. Germline CDR1 reads SEHNR; CDR2 reads FQNEAQ (reference sequence). The variable domain in full, completed from reference TRBV7-9 and TRBJ1-1, reads DTGVSQNPRHKITKRGQNVTFRCDPISEHNRLYWYRQTLGQGPEFLTYFQNEAQLEKSRLLSDRFSAERPKGSFSTLEIQRTEQGDSAMYLCSSSLWLEGLNTEAFFGQGTRLTVV.

The rearrangement joins TRBV7-8 to TRBJ1-2, with 7 bases matching TRBD1. CDR1 and CDR2 from the germline V gene are SGHVS and FQNEAQ. Trimming removed 1 base from V and 3 bases from J; junction bases left unmatched: 11. The CDR3 is 17 residues long. The CDR3 protein is CASSLVLGGAPHYGYTF. Here the CDR3 DNA reads TGTGCCAGCAGCTTAGTATTAGGGGGCGCCCCGCACTATGGCTACACCTTC.

The chain has TRBV7-2 and TRBJ1-2; D is perhaps TRBD1 (5 bases). Looked up from germline, CDR1 is SGHTA and CDR2 is FQGNSA. Trimming cost V 1 base and J 8 bases, with 14 bases left between them. The CDR3 is 14 amino acids. The chain's CDR3 is CASSLVRGKDGYTF. The CDR3 region has the DNA TGTGCCAGCAGCTTAGTCCGGGGGAAGGACGGCTACACCTTC.

This clone showed up just a few times. The V gene is TRBV4-2, the J gene TRBJ2-2; 7 nucleotides align to TRBD1. The CDR3 covers 15 residues. Germline lookup yields CDR1 LGHNA and CDR2 YNFKEQ. J was trimmed by 7 bases and V by 0 bases; bases with no gene match: 5. CDR3 nucleotide sequence: TGTGCCAGCAGCCAAGATCAAGGGGGCGTCGGGGAGCTGTTTTTT. Its protein product is CASSQDQGGVGELFF.

This clone was recorded only once. The chain links TRBV5-1 to TRBJ1-1; D uncertain. V gave up 0 bases and J gave up 2 bases, with 11 bases separating them. CDR3 size: 15 residues. Germline CDR1 is SGHRS and CDR2 is YFSETQ. CDR3 residues: CASSLAWAVNTEAFF. CDR3 DNA sequence: TGCGCCAGCAGCTTGGCTTGGGCCGTCAACACTGAAGCTTTCTTT.

The chain employs TRBV27 and TRBJ2-3; the match to TRBD2 covers 10 bases. Germline V CDR1 and CDR2: MNHEY, SMNVEV (reference sequence). The V segment lost 8 bases and the J segment 4 bases; nucleotides outside the gene matches: 3. The CDR3 is 13 residues long. CDR3 nucleotide sequence: TGTGCCAGCGGGAGCGGGGGGGCAGATACGCAGTATTTT. This encodes CASGSGGADTQYF.

V and J are TRBV25-1 and TRBJ2-7, with D maybe TRBD2 (6 bases). V lost 6 bases and J lost 0, with 12 bases in between. Germline values: CDR1 MGHDK, CDR2 SYGVNS. The CDR3 loop spans 14 amino acids. The CDR3 sequence is CASRRGVGSYEQYF. CDR3 bases: TGTGCCAGCAGACGCGGGGTGGGCTCCTACGAGCAGTACTTC.

V and J are TRBV19 and TRBJ1-5, with TRBD1 matching 7 bases. This CDR3 is 16 amino acids long. The V gene end was trimmed by 4 bases and the J gene end by 2 bases; junction bases not matched to a gene: 8. Germline V gene data show CDR1 as LNHDA and CDR2 as SQIVND (reference sequence). This CDR3 is CASSTERQGGNQPQHF. CDR3 DNA: TGTGCCAGTAGTACCGAAAGACAGGGCGGCAATCAGCCCCAGCATTTT.

CDR3 residues: CASSPRGRSRQGLEKLFF. The CDR3, as DNA: TGTGCCAGCAGCCCCAGAGGCCGTTCTCGACAGGGGTTGGAAAAACTGTTTTTT. V usage is TRBV7-8 and J usage is TRBJ1-4, with 8 bases fitting TRBD1. Germline values: CDR1 SGHVS, CDR2 FQNEAQ. V lost 5 bases, J lost 8 bases, and 19 bases stayed unmatched. The CDR3 extends over 18 amino acids.

This rearrangement joins TRBV5-6 to TRBJ2-3; 7 bases are shared with TRBD2. The CDR3 has 16 amino acids. In germline, CDR1 is SGHDT, CDR2 YYEEEE. Germline trimming cut 3 bases from V and 4 bases from J; bases unmatched to any gene: 11. The CDR3: CASSSRLALGSDTQYF. The CDR3 DNA reads as TGTGCCAGCAGCTCCAGACTAGCCTTAGGTTCAGATACGCAGTATTTT.

The gene calls are TRBV19 and TRBJ1-2; a possible D gene is TRBD1 (5 bases). Trimming took 3 bases from V and 0 from J, leaving 20 bases between them. This CDR3 spans 18 amino acids. CDR1 LNHDA and CDR2 SQIVND come from the germline V gene (reference sequence). CDR3 region: CASSILAPTAKSNYGYTF. In nucleotides, the CDR3 is TGTGCCAGTAGTATCCTCGCCCCGACAGCAAAGTCTAACTATGGCTACACCTTC.